The next 3 T cell receptor beta chains were all read from a single sample in a study of T cells after posttransplantation cyclophosphamide. Repertoires were generated with immunoSEQ multiplex PCR, while TCRdb's copy carries only in-frame clones and drops some. The sample was found to contain 20,000 to 25,000 clones, and every one recurs. A marrow graft followed busulfan-fludarabine conditioning, with cyclophosphamide on days +3 and +4. This material consisted of PBMCs, taken after allogeneic stem cell transplant with posttransplant cyclophosphamide. All receptors come from a male patient aged 18-29 years who received an allogeneic stem cell transplant from a related donor, was CMV-positive, and had no GVHD. Some T cells may have come from the graft donor.

The chain has TRBV18 and TRBJ2-5; TRBD2 matches at 7 bases. The junction had 8 bases not matched to a gene; V was cut back by 2 bases and J by 5 bases. The germline V gene encodes CDR1 KGHSH and CDR2 LQKENI. The CDR3 extends over 15 amino acids. The CDR3 sequence is CASSPSIAGVETQYF. The CDR3 nucleotides are TGTGCCAGCTCACCATCTATTGCGGGGGTGGAGACCCAGTACTTC. Combining the CDR3 with reference TRBV18 and TRBJ2-5 gives the whole variable domain NAGVMQNPRHLVRRRGQEARLRCSPMKGHSHVYWYRQLPEEGLKFMVYLQKENIIDESGMPKERFSAEFPKEGPSILRIQQVVRGDSAAYFCASSPSIAGVETQYFGPGTRLLVL.

This clone was seen repeatedly, ten times or more. This chain links TRBV29-1 with TRBJ1-2; a possible D gene is TRBD1 (5 bases). Germline CDR1 and CDR2: SQVTM and ANQGSEA. The CDR3 is made up of 13 amino acids. V was pared by 4 bases and J by 0 bases, with 9 bases between. CDR3 coding DNA: TGCAGCGTTGGAGGGACTACTAACTATGGCTACACCTTC. Translated, it gives CSVGGTTNYGYTF.

This clone was picked up many times. J is TRBJ1-2 and V is TRBV4-1; D is ambiguous. The germline V gene has CDR1 MGHRA and CDR2 YSYEKL. The V end lost 0 bases, the J end lost 5 bases, and 10 bases lay between the germline ends. The CDR3 totals 14 residues. CDR3 protein: CASSQDHPTYGYTF. The DNA of the CDR3 is TGCGCCAGCAGCCAAGATCACCCAACTTATGGCTACACCTTC.